This section outlines one TCR beta chain sequence together with its context. These data belong to a study of cytomegalovirus exposure and HLA in healthy donors. Researchers ran the PCR with 60 Vbeta and 13 Jbeta primers. The repertoire was sequenced with immunoSEQ multiplex PCR; TCRdb's copy has only in-frame clones and lacks some. The sample totals some 40,000 clones. Germline CDR1 is SGHTA and CDR2 is FQGTGA. The CDR3 runs to 13 residues. Unmatched junction bases numbered 3, after V lost 6 bases and J lost 5 bases. This receptor was identified in a human donor in good health. The genes are TRBV7-3 and TRBJ1-5, with 8 bases aligning to TRBD1. Source material: PBMCs. The CDR3 loop reads CASSVDRDQPQHF. In nucleotides, the CDR3 is TGTGCCAGCAGTGTGGACAGGGATCAGCCCCAGCATTTT.